These 15 T cell receptor beta chains were sequenced from one sample in a study of blood T cell repertoires in COVID-19. Produced via immunoSEQ multiplex PCR; TCRdb's table is partial and in-frame only. The table lists approximately 110,000 clones, 80% to 90% of them singletons. The sequencing sample was made of peripheral blood. The receptors originated from a woman in her forties or fifties with active or convalescent COVID-19.

V and J are TRBV3-1 (or the pseudogene TRBV3-2) and TRBJ2-4, with a weak D call TRBD2 (5 bases). CDR1 is LGHDT, CDR2 YNNKEL, per germline (reference sequence). The CDR3 loop spans 13 amino acids. Trimming left V 1 base short and J 7 bases short, with 8 bases between. The CDR3 bases are TGTGCCAGCAGCCAAGGTCCGGGGAACATTCAGTACTTC. Its translation: CASSQGPGNIQYF.

This clone was detected only once. The J gene is TRBJ1-4, the V gene TRBV5-1, with D unclear. V lost 0 bases to trimming and J lost 3 bases, with 6 bases between them. There are 14 residues in the CDR3. Germline values: CDR1 SGHRS, CDR2 YFSETQ. The CDR3 sequence: CASSLGQANEKLFF. CDR3 DNA: TGCGCCAGCAGCTTGGGGCAAGCTAATGAAAAACTGTTTTTT.

The rearrangement uses TRBV19 and TRBJ2-7, with 7 bases aligning to TRBD2. This CDR3 region has 16 residues. The V and J ends lost 5 bases and 3 bases, in that order; junction bases with no gene match: 13. Germline CDR1 LNHDA, CDR2 SQIVND (reference sequence). The CDR3 loop reads CASSPRPSGVNYEQYF. The CDR3 nucleotides read TGTGCCAGTAGTCCACGGCCTAGCGGCGTGAACTACGAGCAGTACTTC.

This sequence joins TRBV7-9 and TRBJ1-2; perhaps TRBD1 as D (5 bases). Trimming took 2 bases from V and 1 from J, leaving 8 bases between them. This CDR3 comprises 14 residues. Germline lookup yields CDR1 SEHNR and CDR2 FQNEAQ (reference sequence). CDR3 residues: CASSLNQGNYGYTF. The CDR3 DNA follows: TGTGCCAGCAGCTTAAATCAGGGTAACTATGGCTACACCTTC.

V is TRBV5-1 and J is TRBJ2-5; D remains unclear. Germline lookup yields CDR1 SGHRS and CDR2 YFSETQ. Trimming took 1 base from V and 3 from J, leaving 10 bases between them. CDR3 size: 14 residues. The CDR3 sequence is CASSLRFAEETQYF. DNA of the CDR3: TGCGCCAGCAGCTTGAGGTTTGCGGAAGAGACCCAGTACTTC.

This clone has only one observation. The CDR3 DNA sequence: TGTGCCAGCAGCGTAGGTAGCGCCAGCTCCTACGAGCAGTACTTC. This sequence encodes CASSVGSASSYEQYF. This chain links TRBV9 with TRBJ2-7; weak D call: TRBD2 (5 bases). Germline-derived CDR1 and CDR2 are SGDLS and YYNGEE. CDR3 length: 15 amino acids. Trimming took 0 bases from V and 0 from J, leaving 10 bases between them. Full variable domain (rest looked up from reference TRBV9 and TRBJ2-7): DSGVTQTPKHLITATGQRVTLRCSPRSGDLSVYWYQQSLDQGLQFLIQYYNGEERAKGNILERFSAQQFPDLHSELNLSSLELGDSALYFCASSVGSASSYEQYFGPGTRLTVT.

This chain links TRBV6-2 or TRBV6-3 with TRBJ1-1, with unresolved D. V lost 2 bases to trimming and J lost 4 bases, with 8 bases between them. The CDR3 totals 13 residues. The V gene's germline CDR1 is MNHEY and CDR2 SVGEGT. The CDR3 is CASSYDAGTEAFF. CDR3 nucleotide sequence: TGTGCCAGCAGTTACGACGCGGGCACTGAAGCTTTCTTT.

The chain has TRBV4-2 and TRBJ1-2; D gene unclear. V lost 0 bases to trimming and J lost 6 bases, with 14 bases between them. Germline CDR1 LGHNA, CDR2 YNFKEQ. The CDR3 runs 15 residues. The CDR3 sequence: CASSQDLGAGDGYTF. CDR3 bases: TGTGCCAGCAGCCAAGATTTGGGCGCAGGCGATGGCTACACCTTC.

This rearrangement joins TRBV11-2 to TRBJ1-6; D might be TRBD1 (5 bases). CDR3 length equals 16 residues. The germline V gene encodes CDR1 SGHAT and CDR2 FQNNGV. Trimming took off 1 base at V and 2 bases at J, with 9 bases between the two ends. The CDR3 sequence is CASSLAATAYNSPLHF. The CDR3 coding sequence is TGTGCCAGCAGCTTAGCAGCGACAGCCTATAATTCACCCCTCCACTTT.

This chain uses TRBV27 with TRBJ2-1, with TRBD2 matching 8 bases. Trimming took 8 bases from V and 0 from J; bases not matched to a gene: 18. The CDR3 runs 19 residues. CDR1 MNHEY and CDR2 SMNVEV come from the germline V gene (reference sequence). This CDR3 reads CASGDPAGALLSSYNEQFF. The DNA of the CDR3 is TGTGCCAGCGGAGATCCAGCGGGAGCCTTACTGAGCTCCTACAATGAGCAGTTCTTC.

J is TRBJ2-5 and V is TRBV7-9; weak D call: TRBD2 (6 bases). Between the trimmed V and J ends, which lost 0 bases and 5 bases, there was a span of 13 bases. The CDR3 runs to 15 residues. Germline loops: CDR1 SEHNR, CDR2 FQNEAQ (reference sequence). CDR3 nucleotide sequence: TGTGCCAGCAGCTTAGCGGAGGTCGGGAGCGAGACCCAGTACTTC. It encodes CASSLAEVGSETQYF.

This clone appeared a few times. The chain joins TRBV3-1 (or the pseudogene TRBV3-2) to TRBJ1-2, with D hard to call. The CDR3 has 14 residues. V lost 4 bases, J lost 1 base, and 10 bases lay in between. The germline V gene has CDR1 LGHDT and CDR2 YNNKEL (reference sequence). In DNA, the CDR3 is TGTGCCAGCAGCCCCCCCCGGGTTAACTATGGCTACACCTTC. Amino acids: CASSPPRVNYGYTF.

This sequence joins TRBV9 and TRBJ2-3; possible D gene TRBD2, 5 bases. From germline, CDR1 is SGDLS and CDR2 YYNGEE. Trimming took 0 bases from V and 2 from J, leaving 13 bases between them. The length of the CDR3 is 16 residues. CDR3 in amino acids: CASSVESGIHTDTQYF. The DNA of the CDR3 is TGTGCCAGCAGCGTAGAGTCCGGGATCCACACAGATACGCAGTATTTT.

J is TRBJ2-3 and V is TRBV30; 9 bases line up with TRBD2. The V and J ends lost 2 bases and 0 bases, in that order; junction bases with no gene match: 3. This CDR3 spans 15 amino acids. Germline V gene lookup returns CDR1 GTSNPN and CDR2 SVGIG (reference sequence). CDR3: CAWSRLAGSTDTQYF. The CDR3 DNA reads as TGTGCCTGGAGTCGGCTAGCGGGAAGCACAGATACGCAGTATTTT.

The gene calls are TRBV4-1 and TRBJ2-2; 10 bases are a match to TRBD1. This CDR3 region has 16 residues. V was clipped by 0 bases and J by 7 bases; unmatched bases: 5. Germline CDR1 is MGHRA and CDR2 is YSYEKL. CDR3 region: CASSQERQGAIGELFF. As DNA, the CDR3 is TGCGCCAGCAGCCAAGAACGACAGGGGGCAATCGGGGAGCTGTTTTTT.